These T cell receptor beta chains were read from a single sample in a study of regulatory T cells in long-lasting Graves disease. TCRdb called the multiplex PCR reads again in MiXCR, with one record for every CDR3 protein. The table shows around 460,000 distinct CDR3 sequences, with about 20% occurring only once. The source material was peripheral blood mononuclear cells (PBMCs), sampled when the disease was refractory, from a patient treated with antithyroid drugs. The source is a female donor with Graves disease. The CDR3 runs from the conserved cysteine through the conserved F or W. The order of the fields is J gene, D gene, V gene, clone size, CDR3 protein, CDR3 DNA. A D gene is named only where the DNA matches it firmly. Expanded clones get a size class; other rows say once, few or many, or leave the size out.

>TRBJ1-1|-|TRBV6-1|many
CASSDQGLVNTEAFF
TGTGCCAGCAGTGACCAGGGACTCGTGAACACTGAAGCTTTCTTT
>TRBJ2-7|TRBD2|TRBV7-2|many
CASSLVGRTSYYEQYF
TGTGCCAGCAGCTTAGTGGGTCGGACTAGCTATTACGAGCAGTACTTC
>TRBJ1-5|-|TRBV28|many
CASSFPGYQPQHF
TGTGCCAGCAGTTTTCCAGGGTATCAGCCCCAGCATTTT
>TRBJ2-2|-|TRBV7-2|few
CASSSGVGNTGELFF
TGTGCCAGCAGTTCAGGGGTGGGGAACACCGGGGAGCTGTTTTTT
>TRBJ1-1|-|TRBV5-1|few
CASSTRGLATEAFF
TGCGCCAGCAGCACAAGGGGGTTGGCCACTGAAGCTTTCTTT
>TRBJ2-5|TRBD2|TRBV2|many
CASSGFRLAGQETQYF
TGTGCCAGCAGTGGATTCCGACTAGCGGGGCAAGAGACCCAGTACTTC
>TRBJ2-5|TRBD2|TRBV29-1|-
CSVVLNGGETQYF
TGCAGCGTTGTTTTAAACGGGGGGGAGACCCAGTACTTC
>TRBJ1-6|-|TRBV12-3/TRBV12-4|many
CASRPGDSPLHF
TGTGCCAGCAGACCCGGGGATTCACCCCTCCACTTT
>TRBJ1-2|-|TRBV30|-
CAWRSRLGTEGYTF
TGTGCCTGGAGGTCCCGCCTTGGGACCGAGGGCTACACCTTC
>TRBJ1-5|-|TRBV20-1|few
CSARGVNTQPQHF
TGCAGTGCTAGGGGGGTTAATACTCAGCCCCAGCATTTT
>TRBJ2-2|-|TRBV19|-
CASSIIARGPGAGELFF
TGTGCCAGTAGTATAATTGCGCGGGGCCCCGGGGCCGGGGAGCTGTTTTTT
>TRBJ1-6|TRBD1|TRBV4-3|-
CASSPTGQQNSPLHF
TGCGCCAGCAGCCCCACGGGACAGCAAAATTCACCCCTCCACTTT
>TRBJ1-1|-|TRBV7-2|-
CASSLVWGRGTEAFF
TGTGCCAGCAGCTTAGTTTGGGGGCGCGGTACTGAAGCTTTCTTT
>TRBJ1-2|-|TRBV7-2|-
CASSKLTGLGYTF
TGTGCCAGCAGCAAATTGACAGGTTTAGGCTACACCTTC
>TRBJ2-4|-|TRBV6-2/TRBV6-3|-
CASTDGGVAKNIQYF
TGTGCCAGCACCGATGGGGGAGTAGCCAAAAACATTCAGTACTTC
>TRBJ1-2|-|TRBV19|many
CASSARVWIYGYTF
TGTGCCAGTAGTGCCCGGGTATGGATCTATGGCTACACCTTC
>TRBJ2-5|TRBD2|TRBV28|many
CASSISGTSGGQETQYF
TGTGCCAGCAGTATCTCCGGGACTAGCGGAGGCCAAGAGACCCAGTACTTC
>TRBJ1-5|TRBD1|TRBV12-3/TRBV12-4|many
CASSSPGQGNQPQHF
TGTGCCAGCAGTTCCCCGGGACAGGGTAATCAGCCCCAGCATTTT
>TRBJ1-1|-|TRBV6-1|many
CASRGDTTNTEAFF
TGTGCCAGCAGGGGGGACACGACGAACACTGAAGCTTTCTTT
>TRBJ1-2|-|TRBV6-2/TRBV6-3|many
CASSYSPLRTPIGGYTF
TGTGCCAGCAGTTACTCGCCTCTCCGGACCCCCATTGGGGGCTACACCTTC
>TRBJ1-4|-|TRBV20-1|-
CSARDVRGGGNEKLFF
TGCAGTGCTAGAGATGTCAGGGGTGGGGGAAATGAAAAACTGTTTTTT
>TRBJ1-4|-|TRBV6-1|many
CASSSSGAEKLFF
TGTGCCAGCAGCTCCTCCGGGGCTGAAAAACTGTTTTTT